A selection of T cell receptor beta chains follows, all from one sample in a study of OX40 agonist ivuxolimab in advanced cancers. Here immunoSEQ multiplex PCR was the method, and the copy in TCRdb shows in-frame clones only, minus some. The sample has 30,000 or so clones; roughly 80% are singletons. The sample consisted of CD4+ or CD8+ T cells sorted from blood, taken in a trial of the OX40 agonist ivuxolimab. These receptors were collected from an adult with an advanced solid tumor such as melanoma, head and neck, liver or kidney cancer. CDR3s include the opening cysteine and the closing phenylalanine or tryptophan. A D gene is named only where the DNA matches it firmly. Some rows have no size entry. The others give once, few or many, or a class for an expanded clone.

CDR3 DNA,CDR3 protein,J gene,D gene,clone size,V gene
TGTGCCAGCAGTTCTGACGGGGGGTGGTACACCTTC,CASSSDGGWYTF,TRBJ1-2,-,-,TRBV7-3
TGTGCCAGCAGTTTGGACAGTTTAAGGGTAGCAGATACGCAGTATTTT,CASSLDSLRVADTQYF,TRBJ2-3,-,once,TRBV28
TGCAGCGCTTTTTTCGCCGGGGTCTGGCATTTT,CSAFFAGVWHF,TRBJ1-5,-,-,TRBV20-1
TGTGCCAGCAGCTCGAGGACCGGGGGACCTAGGGAGCAGTACTTC,CASSSRTGGPREQYF,TRBJ2-5,-,-,TRBV28
TGTGCCAGCACCAGCGAGGGTGTCTATGGCGGCTACACCTTC,CASTSEGVYGGYTF,TRBJ1-2,-,once,TRBV6-6
TGTGCCAGCACCCGGGGGGATGGTGAGCAGTTCTTC,CASTRGDGEQFF,TRBJ2-1,TRBD2,-,TRBV7-2
TGTGCCAGCAGCTTAGCGCAGACAGGACTTGCCTACACCTTC,CASSLAQTGLAYTF,TRBJ1-2,-,-,TRBV7-8
TGTGCCAGCAGCCCAGGCTTCTCCAAACACTACGAGCAGTACTTC,CASSPGFSKHYEQYF,TRBJ2-7,-,medium-sized,TRBV28
TGTGCCAGCAGTTTATCCCAGGCGGGCTACGAGCAGTACTTC,CASSLSQAGYEQYF,TRBJ2-7,-,-,TRBV27
TGTGCCACCTGGGGAGGGACAGGGGGGAGCACAGATACGCAGTATTTT,CATWGGTGGSTDTQYF,TRBJ2-3,TRBD1,-,TRBV10-3
TGTGCCAGCAGCGCACAGGGTGATCAAGGTTCACCCCTCCACTTT,CASSAQGDQGSPLHF,TRBJ1-6,-,-,TRBV5-4
TGTGCCACCAGGGAAGGGAACCATCACACCTTC,CATREGNHHTF,TRBJ1-2,-,-,TRBV6-4
TGTGCCAGCAGTTACTGGGGACAGGGAGGAAACGAGCAGTACTTC,CASSYWGQGGNEQYF,TRBJ2-7,TRBD1,-,TRBV28
TGTGCCAGCAGTTACTCGAGGGGGGCGACCGGGGAGCCGTTTTTT,CASSYSRGATGEPFF,TRBJ2-2,-,-,TRBV6-5
TGTGCCAGCAGTGAAAAAGAGGGGACAGGGGGCACTGAAGCTTTCTTT,CASSEKEGTGGTEAFF,TRBJ1-1,TRBD1,-,TRBV6-1
TGCGCCAGCAGGGCGGGGATCTACGAGCAGTACTTC,CASRAGIYEQYF,TRBJ2-7,-,-,TRBV10-2
TGTGCCAGCAGTCCTAGCGGTGGAGCTTACAATGAGCAGTTCTTC,CASSPSGGAYNEQFF,TRBJ2-1,TRBD2,once,TRBV9
TGTGCCAGCAGTTTCGGACAGGGGGCGCGTGGCTACACCTTC,CASSFGQGARGYTF,TRBJ1-2,TRBD1,-,TRBV28
TGTGCCAGCAGTCGGACAGGGGGGGTCCACAATGAGCAGTTCTTC,CASSRTGGVHNEQFF,TRBJ2-1,TRBD1,-,TRBV6-5
TGTGCCAGCAGCGTAGGGCAGAACTACGAGCAGTACTTC,CASSVGQNYEQYF,TRBJ2-7,-,-,TRBV9
TGTGCCAGCAGCTTAGCGGGGGAGCAGCCGGATACGCAGTATTTT,CASSLAGEQPDTQYF,TRBJ2-3,-,-,TRBV7-6
TGTGCCAGCAGCCGCACGGACGCCAGCACAGATACGCAGTATTTT,CASSRTDASTDTQYF,TRBJ2-3,-,-,TRBV5-8
TGTGCCAACCTTAGAGGAGATACGCAGTATTTT,CANLRGDTQYF,TRBJ2-3,-,once,TRBV2
TGTGCCAGCAGCTTGGCGACAGGGGGCGGCTACACCTTC,CASSLATGGGYTF,TRBJ1-2,TRBD1,-,TRBV5-4
TGTGCTAGTGCTCCGGGCGGGGGTGCTGAAGCTTTCTTT,CASAPGGGAEAFF,TRBJ1-1,-,few,TRBV12-5
TGCGCCAGCAGCCCCCGCGGAGGGACCTACGAGCAGTACTTC,CASSPRGGTYEQYF,TRBJ2-7,-,-,TRBV5-1
TGCGCCAGCAGCCAAGGACTGAGCTCCTATAATTCACCCCTCCACTTT,CASSQGLSSYNSPLHF,TRBJ1-6,-,-,TRBV4-1
TGTGCCAGCACCCGACTAGTCGACTGGTTGCATACGCAGTATTTT,CASTRLVDWLHTQYF,TRBJ2-3,-,-,TRBV28
TGCGCCAGCAGCCGTCAGGGACAGGGCTACGAGCAGTACTTC,CASSRQGQGYEQYF,TRBJ2-7,TRBD1,-,TRBV4-1
TGCGCCAGCAGCCAAGATGGGAGTCGACACGAGCAGTACTTC,CASSQDGSRHEQYF,TRBJ2-7,-,-,TRBV4-1
TGTGCCAGCAGTTACTCGACGGCGGGATATGAGCAGTTCTTC,CASSYSTAGYEQFF,TRBJ2-1,-,-,TRBV6-5
TGTGCCAGCAGCCCCGACTACTACAATGAGCAGTTCTTC,CASSPDYYNEQFF,TRBJ2-1,-,-,TRBV11-2
TGTGCCAGCTCCGAGGGGTATGGCTACACCTTC,CASSEGYGYTF,TRBJ1-2,-,-,TRBV27
TGTGCCAGCAGTTACGGACGGGGCCAGCCCCAGCATTTT,CASSYGRGQPQHF,TRBJ1-5,-,-,TRBV6-5
TGTGCCAGCAGCCCGGATTCCAATCAGCCCCAGCATTTT,CASSPDSNQPQHF,TRBJ1-5,-,-,TRBV28
TGTGCCAGCAGCACTGGTCCCTTCCAGGGTACTGAAGCTTTCTTT,CASSTGPFQGTEAFF,TRBJ1-1,-,medium-sized,TRBV21-1
TGTGCCAGCAGGCTGACGGGGGTAGGGGATTCACCCCTCCACTTT,CASRLTGVGDSPLHF,TRBJ1-6,-,few,TRBV5-5
TGTGCCAGTAGTATAGATGGCGGGGCCACCTACAATGAGCAGTTCTTC,CASSIDGGATYNEQFF,TRBJ2-1,-,-,TRBV19
TGTGCCAGCAGCTTAGCGGGAGGTGGCAATGAGCAGTTCTTC,CASSLAGGGNEQFF,TRBJ2-1,TRBD2,once,TRBV9
TGTGCCAGCAGGACAGCCTCCTACGAGCAGTACTTC,CASRTASYEQYF,TRBJ2-7,-,-,TRBV28
TGTGCCAGTAGTATAGGGGATAGCAATCAGCCCCAGCATTTT,CASSIGDSNQPQHF,TRBJ1-5,-,-,TRBV19
TGTGCCAGCAGTGAAGAAGACAGGATGTATAATTCACCCCTCCACTTT,CASSEEDRMYNSPLHF,TRBJ1-6,-,-,TRBV6-1
TGCGCCAGCAGCCAATTGGTCTCCGGGGAAGGAAACACCATATATTTT,CASSQLVSGEGNTIYF,TRBJ1-3,-,-,TRBV4-3